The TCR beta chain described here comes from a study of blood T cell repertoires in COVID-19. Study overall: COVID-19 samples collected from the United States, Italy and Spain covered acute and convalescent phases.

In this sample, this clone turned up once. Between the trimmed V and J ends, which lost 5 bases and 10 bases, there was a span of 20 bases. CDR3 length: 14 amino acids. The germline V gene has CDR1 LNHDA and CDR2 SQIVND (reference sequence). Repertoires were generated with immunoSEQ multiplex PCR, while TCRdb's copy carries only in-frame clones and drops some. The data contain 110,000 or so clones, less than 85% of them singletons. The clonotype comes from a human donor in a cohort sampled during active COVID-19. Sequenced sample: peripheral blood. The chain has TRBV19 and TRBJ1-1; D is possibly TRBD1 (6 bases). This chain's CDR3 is CASSAQVGGIPAFF. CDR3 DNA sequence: TGTGCCAGTAGTGCACAGGTAGGGGGAATTCCAGCTTTCTTT.